These T cell receptor beta chains were read from a single sample in a study of T cells in Graves' hyperthyroidism and ophthalmopathy. MiXCR was run by TCRdb on the multiplex PCR reads, yielding one entry per CDR3 protein. The repertoire consists of about 560,000 distinct CDR3 sequences, with 16% occurring once and the leading ten covering around 19%. Sequenced sample: blood. These receptors were collected from a woman between 18 and 29 years old with Graves' hyperthyroidism. CDR3s include the opening cysteine and the closing phenylalanine or tryptophan. The D gene is left open where the match is weak. Size tells how often a clone was seen (once, few, many) or the class of an expanded clone, and some rows leave it out.

V gene: TRBV9
clone size: NA
J gene: TRBJ2-3
D gene: TRBD1
CDR3 protein: CASSVVGTGADTQYF
CDR3 DNA: TGTGCCAGCAGCGTAGTGGGGACAGGTGCAGATACGCAGTATTTT

V gene: TRBV30
clone size: NA
J gene: TRBJ2-3
D gene: NA
CDR3 protein: CAWSNKDTQYF
CDR3 DNA: TGTGCCTGGAGCAATAAAGATACGCAGTATTTT

V gene: TRBV7-9
clone size: many
J gene: TRBJ1-1
D gene: NA
CDR3 protein: CATTGTRGMNTEAFF
CDR3 DNA: TGTGCCACCACCGGGACCCGGGGCATGAACACTGAAGCTTTCTTT

V gene: TRBV13
clone size: many
J gene: TRBJ2-7
D gene: TRBD2
CDR3 protein: CASSLGSGNTYEQYF
CDR3 DNA: TGTGCCAGCAGCTTGGGTAGCGGGAACACCTACGAGCAGTACTTC

V gene: TRBV7-9
clone size: NA
J gene: TRBJ1-5
D gene: NA
CDR3 protein: CASSLGSWHWEPQHF
CDR3 DNA: TGTGCCAGCAGCTTAGGGTCATGGCACTGGGAGCCCCAGCATTTT

V gene: TRBV14
clone size: NA
J gene: TRBJ2-1
D gene: NA
CDR3 protein: CASSQAPAGAYNEQFF
CDR3 DNA: TGTGCCAGCAGCCAAGCGCCGGCTGGGGCCTACAATGAGCAGTTCTTC

V gene: TRBV24-1
clone size: few
J gene: TRBJ1-1
D gene: TRBD1
CDR3 protein: CATSDPKGDRQSLVFF
CDR3 DNA: TGTGCCACCAGTGACCCTAAGGGGGACAGGCAGTCTTTGGTTTTCTTT

V gene: TRBV24-1
clone size: NA
J gene: TRBJ1-1
D gene: NA
CDR3 protein: CATSSQNQGKSTEAFF
CDR3 DNA: TGTGCCACCAGTTCCCAGAACCAGGGGAAGAGCACTGAAGCTTTCTTT

V gene: TRBV15
clone size: NA
J gene: TRBJ2-3
D gene: TRBD2
CDR3 protein: CATSKTSGPYFSTDTQYF
CDR3 DNA: TGTGCCACCAGCAAAACTAGCGGGCCCTACTTTAGCACAGATACGCAGTATTTT

V gene: TRBV3-1
clone size: many
J gene: TRBJ2-1
D gene: TRBD2
CDR3 protein: CASSLVWGGDLNEQFF
CDR3 DNA: TGTGCCAGCAGCCTCGTGTGGGGGGGGGACCTCAATGAGCAGTTCTTC

V gene: TRBV4-1
clone size: NA
J gene: TRBJ1-2
D gene: TRBD1
CDR3 protein: CASSRADREAQNYGYTF
CDR3 DNA: TGCGCCAGCAGCCGGGCGGACAGGGAGGCCCAAAACTATGGCTACACCTTC

V gene: TRBV27
clone size: many
J gene: TRBJ1-1
D gene: NA
CDR3 protein: CASSLFGMGNTEAFF
CDR3 DNA: TGTGCCAGCAGTTTATTCGGGATGGGGAACACTGAAGCTTTCTTT

V gene: TRBV4-3
clone size: NA
J gene: TRBJ2-7
D gene: NA
CDR3 protein: CASSQAWDGYEQYF
CDR3 DNA: TGCGCCAGCAGCCAAGCCTGGGACGGCTACGAGCAGTACTTC

V gene: TRBV11-2
clone size: many
J gene: TRBJ2-1
D gene: NA
CDR3 protein: CASSSPGSYNEQFF
CDR3 DNA: TGTGCCAGCAGCTCTCCCGGGTCCTACAATGAGCAGTTCTTC

V gene: TRBV5-1
clone size: many
J gene: TRBJ2-1
D gene: NA
CDR3 protein: CASSLVGGLSYNEQFF
CDR3 DNA: TGCGCCAGCAGCTTGGTGGGGGGGCTGTCCTACAATGAGCAGTTCTTC

V gene: TRBV7-2
clone size: few
J gene: TRBJ1-2
D gene: NA
CDR3 protein: CASSRSTEFYGYTF
CDR3 DNA: TGTGCCAGCAGCCGGTCGACAGAGTTCTATGGCTACACCTTC

V gene: TRBV7-2
clone size: many
J gene: TRBJ1-2
D gene: NA
CDR3 protein: CASSPSSGSYGYTF
CDR3 DNA: TGTGCCAGCAGCCCCTCGTCGGGCAGCTATGGCTACACCTTC

V gene: TRBV15
clone size: NA
J gene: TRBJ2-7
D gene: TRBD2
CDR3 protein: CATSRDTSGGYEQYF
CDR3 DNA: TGTGCCACCAGCAGAGATACTAGCGGGGGTTACGAGCAGTACTTC

V gene: TRBV6-1
clone size: NA
J gene: TRBJ2-2
D gene: NA
CDR3 protein: CASRTFPTGELFF
CDR3 DNA: TGTGCCAGCCGTACTTTCCCGACCGGGGAGCTGTTTTTT

V gene: TRBV5-1
clone size: NA
J gene: TRBJ2-7
D gene: TRBD2
CDR3 protein: CASSWQIGGAYEQYF
CDR3 DNA: TGTGCCAGCAGCTGGCAAATTGGGGGGGCCTACGAGCAGTACTTC

V gene: TRBV2
clone size: many
J gene: TRBJ1-1
D gene: NA
CDR3 protein: CANIPGGRNTEAFF
CDR3 DNA: TGTGCCAACATCCCTGGGGGTCGGAACACTGAAGCTTTCTTT

V gene: TRBV27
clone size: many
J gene: TRBJ1-2
D gene: NA
CDR3 protein: CASSPGTSNYGYTF
CDR3 DNA: TGTGCCAGCAGTCCAGGGACATCTAACTATGGCTACACCTTC

V gene: TRBV30
clone size: many
J gene: TRBJ2-2
D gene: NA
CDR3 protein: CAWNRRDTGELFF
CDR3 DNA: TGTGCCTGGAATCGGAGGGACACCGGGGAGCTGTTTTTT

V gene: TRBV24-1
clone size: NA
J gene: TRBJ2-1
D gene: NA
CDR3 protein: CATSDWGGGKYNEQFF
CDR3 DNA: TGTGCCACCAGTGATTGGGGAGGGGGCAAATACAATGAGCAGTTCTTC

V gene: TRBV28
clone size: many
J gene: TRBJ2-2
D gene: NA
CDR3 protein: CASSLGTRTTGELFF
CDR3 DNA: TGTGCCAGCAGTTTGGGCACTAGAACCACCGGGGAGCTGTTTTTT

V gene: TRBV3-1
clone size: NA
J gene: TRBJ2-7
D gene: NA
CDR3 protein: CASSSQQVYEQYF
CDR3 DNA: TGTGCCAGCAGCTCACAACAGGTCTACGAGCAGTACTTC

V gene: TRBV14
clone size: many
J gene: TRBJ2-7
D gene: NA
CDR3 protein: CASSTGPGEQYF
CDR3 DNA: TGTGCCAGCAGCACCGGCCCCGGCGAGCAGTACTTC

V gene: TRBV19
clone size: NA
J gene: TRBJ2-7
D gene: NA
CDR3 protein: CASSINGGRGGYEQYF
CDR3 DNA: TGTGCCAGTAGTATTAACGGGGGCCGAGGGGGATACGAGCAGTACTTC

V gene: TRBV20-1
clone size: NA
J gene: TRBJ1-2
D gene: NA
CDR3 protein: CSARDDTAGYTF
CDR3 DNA: TGCAGTGCTAGAGATGATACAGCTGGCTACACCTTC

V gene: TRBV28
clone size: many
J gene: TRBJ2-7
D gene: NA
CDR3 protein: CASRKQRYEQYF
CDR3 DNA: TGTGCCAGCAGGAAACAGCGATACGAGCAGTACTTC

V gene: TRBV29-1
clone size: few
J gene: TRBJ1-1
D gene: NA
CDR3 protein: CSVKLGAAAFF
CDR3 DNA: TGCAGCGTTAAGTTGGGGGCCGCGGCTTTCTTT